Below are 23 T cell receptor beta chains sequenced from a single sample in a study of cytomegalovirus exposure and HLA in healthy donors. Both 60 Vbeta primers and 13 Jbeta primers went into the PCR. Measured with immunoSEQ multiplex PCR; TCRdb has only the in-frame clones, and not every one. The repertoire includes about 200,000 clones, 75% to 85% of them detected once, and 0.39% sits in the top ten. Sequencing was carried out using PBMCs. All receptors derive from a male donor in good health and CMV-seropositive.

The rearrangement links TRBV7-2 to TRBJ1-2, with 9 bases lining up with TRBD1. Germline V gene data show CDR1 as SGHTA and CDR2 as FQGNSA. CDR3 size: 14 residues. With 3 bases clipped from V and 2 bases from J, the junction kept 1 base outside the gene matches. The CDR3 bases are TGTGCCAGCAGCTTGGGACAGGGCAACTATGGCTACACCTTC. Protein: CASSLGQGNYGYTF.

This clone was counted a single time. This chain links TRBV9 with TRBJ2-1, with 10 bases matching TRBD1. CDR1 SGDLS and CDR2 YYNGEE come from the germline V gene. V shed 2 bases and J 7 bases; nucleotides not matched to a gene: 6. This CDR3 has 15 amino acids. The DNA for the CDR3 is TGTGCCAGCAGCGTCCGGGACAGGGGTTATAATGAGCAGTTCTTC. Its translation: CASSVRDRGYNEQFF.

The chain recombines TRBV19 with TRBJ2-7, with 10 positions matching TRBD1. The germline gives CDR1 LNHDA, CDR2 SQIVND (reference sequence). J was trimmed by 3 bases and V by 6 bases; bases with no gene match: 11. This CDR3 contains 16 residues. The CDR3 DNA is TGTGCCAGTAGAAGCTCTCCGGGACAGGGGCTCTACGAGCAGTACTTC. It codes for CASRSSPGQGLYEQYF.

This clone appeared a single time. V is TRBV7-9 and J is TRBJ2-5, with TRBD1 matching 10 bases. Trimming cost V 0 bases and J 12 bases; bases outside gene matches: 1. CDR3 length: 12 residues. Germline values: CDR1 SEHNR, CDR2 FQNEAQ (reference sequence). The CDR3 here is CASSLAGTGEYF. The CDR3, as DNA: TGTGCCAGCAGCTTAGCCGGGACAGGGGAGTACTTC.

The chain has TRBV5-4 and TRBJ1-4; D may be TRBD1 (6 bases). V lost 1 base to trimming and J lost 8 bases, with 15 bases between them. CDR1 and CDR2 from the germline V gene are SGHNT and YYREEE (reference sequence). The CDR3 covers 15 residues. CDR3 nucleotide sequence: TGTGCCAGCAGCTTGAAAGTCGGGGGGCAGGAAAAACTGTTTTTT. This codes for CASSLKVGGQEKLFF.

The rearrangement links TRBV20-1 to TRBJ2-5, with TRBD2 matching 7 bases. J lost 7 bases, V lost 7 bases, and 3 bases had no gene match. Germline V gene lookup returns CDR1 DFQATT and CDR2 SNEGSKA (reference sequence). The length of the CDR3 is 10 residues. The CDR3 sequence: CSGRGVTQYF. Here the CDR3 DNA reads TGCAGTGGTCGGGGGGTGACCCAGTACTTC.

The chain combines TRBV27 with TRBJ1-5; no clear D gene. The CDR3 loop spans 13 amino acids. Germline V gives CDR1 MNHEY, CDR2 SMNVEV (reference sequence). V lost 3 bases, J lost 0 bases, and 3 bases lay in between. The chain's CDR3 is CASSFSSNQPQHF. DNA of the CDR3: TGTGCCAGCAGTTTCAGTAGCAATCAGCCCCAGCATTTT.

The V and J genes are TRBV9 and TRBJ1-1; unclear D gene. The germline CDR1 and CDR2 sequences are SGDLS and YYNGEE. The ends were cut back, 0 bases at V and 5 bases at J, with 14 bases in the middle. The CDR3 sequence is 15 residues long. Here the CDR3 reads CASSVAVEAGTEAFF. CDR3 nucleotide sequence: TGTGCCAGCAGCGTAGCCGTTGAGGCGGGGACTGAAGCTTTCTTT.

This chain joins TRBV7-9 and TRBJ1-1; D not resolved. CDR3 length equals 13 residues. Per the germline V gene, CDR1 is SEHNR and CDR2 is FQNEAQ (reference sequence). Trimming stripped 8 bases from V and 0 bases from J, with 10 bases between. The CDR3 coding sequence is TGTGCCAGCCTGGGCAGTATGAACACTGAAGCTTTCTTT. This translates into CASLGSMNTEAFF.

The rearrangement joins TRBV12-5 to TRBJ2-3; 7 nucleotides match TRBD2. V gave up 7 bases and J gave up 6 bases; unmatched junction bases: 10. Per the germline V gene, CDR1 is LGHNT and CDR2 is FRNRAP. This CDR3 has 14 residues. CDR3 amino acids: CASAEGLVLDTQYF. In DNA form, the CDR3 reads TGTGCTAGTGCCGAAGGACTAGTGTTGGATACGCAGTATTTT.

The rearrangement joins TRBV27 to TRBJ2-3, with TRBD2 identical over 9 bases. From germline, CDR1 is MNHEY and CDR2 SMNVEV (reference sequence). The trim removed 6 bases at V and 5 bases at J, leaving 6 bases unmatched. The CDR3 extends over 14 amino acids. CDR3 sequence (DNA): TGTGCCAGCAGGGCGGGGGGGTTGGAAGATACGCAGTATTTT. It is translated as CASRAGGLEDTQYF.

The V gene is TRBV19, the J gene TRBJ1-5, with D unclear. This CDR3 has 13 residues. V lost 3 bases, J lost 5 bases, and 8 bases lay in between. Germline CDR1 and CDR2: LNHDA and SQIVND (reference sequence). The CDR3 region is CASSISEDQPQHF. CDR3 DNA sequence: TGTGCCAGTAGTATTAGTGAAGATCAGCCCCAGCATTTT.

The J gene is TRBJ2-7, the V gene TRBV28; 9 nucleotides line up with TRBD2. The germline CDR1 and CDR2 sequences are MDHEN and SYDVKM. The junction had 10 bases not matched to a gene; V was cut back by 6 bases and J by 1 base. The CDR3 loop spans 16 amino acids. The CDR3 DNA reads TGTGCCAGCAGCTTGGGAAGCGGGAGGCCATCCTACGAGCAGTACTTC. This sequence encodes CASSLGSGRPSYEQYF.

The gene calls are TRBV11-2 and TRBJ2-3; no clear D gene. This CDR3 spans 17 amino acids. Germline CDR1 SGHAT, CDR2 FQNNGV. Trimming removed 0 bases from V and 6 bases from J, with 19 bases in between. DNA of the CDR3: TGTGCCAGCAGCTTAGATCAGTGGCGACTGGTTGCGGATACGCAGTATTTT. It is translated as CASSLDQWRLVADTQYF.

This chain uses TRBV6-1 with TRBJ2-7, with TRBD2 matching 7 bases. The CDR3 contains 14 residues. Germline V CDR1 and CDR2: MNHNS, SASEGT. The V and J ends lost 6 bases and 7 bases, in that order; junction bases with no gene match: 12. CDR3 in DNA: TGTGCCAGCAGGGGGGGGACTACCGTTGGGGAGCAGTACTTC. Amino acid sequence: CASRGGTTVGEQYF.

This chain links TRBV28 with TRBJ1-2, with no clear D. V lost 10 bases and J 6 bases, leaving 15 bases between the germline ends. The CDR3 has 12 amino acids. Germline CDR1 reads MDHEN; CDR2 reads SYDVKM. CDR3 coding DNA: TGTGCCACCGCTTCAGTGGCGGATGGCTACACCTTC. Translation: CATASVADGYTF.

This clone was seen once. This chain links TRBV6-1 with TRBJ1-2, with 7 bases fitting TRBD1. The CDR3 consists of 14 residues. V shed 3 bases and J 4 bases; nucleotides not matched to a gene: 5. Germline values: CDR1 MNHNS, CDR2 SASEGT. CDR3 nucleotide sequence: TGTGCCAGCAGTGATCATCGGGACAGCTATGGCTACACCTTC. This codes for CASSDHRDSYGYTF.

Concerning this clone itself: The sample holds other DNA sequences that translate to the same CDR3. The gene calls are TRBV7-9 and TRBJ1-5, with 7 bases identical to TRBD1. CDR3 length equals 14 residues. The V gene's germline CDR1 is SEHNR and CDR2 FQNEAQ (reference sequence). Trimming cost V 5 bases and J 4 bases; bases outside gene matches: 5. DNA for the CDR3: TGTGCCAGCAGCGAGCAGGGGGAAAATCAGCCCCAGCATTTT. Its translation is CASSEQGENQPQHF.

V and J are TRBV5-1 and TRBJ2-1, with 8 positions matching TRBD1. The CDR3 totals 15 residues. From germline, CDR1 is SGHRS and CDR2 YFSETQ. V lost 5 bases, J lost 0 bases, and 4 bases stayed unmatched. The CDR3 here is CASRSGTGSYNEQFF. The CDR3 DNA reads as TGCGCCAGCAGATCCGGGACAGGCTCCTACAATGAGCAGTTCTTC.

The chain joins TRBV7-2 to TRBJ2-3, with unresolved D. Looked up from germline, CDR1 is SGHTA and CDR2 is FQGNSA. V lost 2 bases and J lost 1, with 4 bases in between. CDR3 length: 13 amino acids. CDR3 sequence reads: CASSLRRTDTQYF. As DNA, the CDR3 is TGTGCCAGCAGCTTACGTCGCACAGATACGCAGTATTTT.

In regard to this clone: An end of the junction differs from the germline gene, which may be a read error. The CDR3 bases are TGTGCTAGCAGCCGGGACTCTGCCCATTACAATGAGCAGTTCTTC. It encodes CASSRDSAHYNEQFF. The chain couples TRBV7-7 to TRBJ2-1; possibly TRBD2 for D (6 bases). The CDR3 has 15 amino acids. The germline CDR1 and CDR2 sequences are SSHAT and FNYEAQ (reference sequence). Together with reference TRBV7-7 and TRBJ2-1, the CDR3 gives the full variable domain: GAGVSQSPRYKVTKRGQDVTLRCDPISSHATLYWYQQALGQGPEFLTYFNYEAQPDKSGLPSDRFSAERPEGSISTLTIQRTEQRDSAMYRCASSRDSAHYNEQFFGPGTRLTVL.

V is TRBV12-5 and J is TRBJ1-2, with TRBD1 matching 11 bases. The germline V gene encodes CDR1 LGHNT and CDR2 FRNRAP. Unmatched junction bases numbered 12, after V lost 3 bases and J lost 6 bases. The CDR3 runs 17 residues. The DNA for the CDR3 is TGTGCTAGTGGTTTCTACCCTCCGGACAGGGGGCCTCATGGCTACACCTTC. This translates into CASGFYPPDRGPHGYTF.

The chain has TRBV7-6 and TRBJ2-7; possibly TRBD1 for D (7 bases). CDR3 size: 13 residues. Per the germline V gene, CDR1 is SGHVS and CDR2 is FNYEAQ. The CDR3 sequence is CAIALQGGSEQYF. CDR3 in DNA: TGTGCTATTGCCCTTCAGGGGGGCTCCGAGCAGTACTTC.